The next 20 T cell receptor beta chains were all read from a single sample in a study of Ad26.COV2.S vaccination and SARS-CoV-2 variants. Profiling relied on immunoSEQ multiplex PCR, and the TCRdb table lists in-frame clones only, not all of them. The table records roughly 350,000 clones, roughly 90% of them present only once. Treatment given: about 20 received Ad26.COV2.S at low or high dose, single or two shots; about 5 received placebo; per-sample allocation not given. Specimen acquisition occurred on day 63 following the initial vaccine or placebo injection. The sequenced sample was peripheral blood, obtained in a trial of Ad26.COV2.S vaccine versus placebo. Every receptor here comes from a person aged 18-60 years who received the Ad26.COV2.S COVID-19 vaccine or a placebo.

This clone was seen a few times. This chain uses TRBV2 with TRBJ2-7, with 9 nucleotides matching TRBD2. The V gene end was trimmed by 10 bases and the J gene end by 7 bases; junction bases not matched to a gene: 11. The CDR3 runs to 13 residues. CDR1 is SNHLY and CDR2 is FYNNEI in the germline V gene. The CDR3 reads CATGLAELGEQYF. DNA for the CDR3: TGTGCCACGGGACTAGCCGAGTTGGGGGAGCAGTACTTC.

The CDR3 loop reads CASSIGVNTEAFF. CDR3 bases: TGTGCCAGTAGTATAGGTGTGAACACTGAAGCTTTCTTT. The chain couples TRBV19 to TRBJ1-1, with no clear D. The CDR3 runs to 13 residues. V was shortened by 1 base and J by 0 bases, with 3 bases between the two germline ends. Germline values: CDR1 LNHDA, CDR2 SQIVND (reference sequence).

This chain connects TRBV13 to TRBJ1-2; tentatively, D is TRBD1 (5 bases). V was trimmed by 5 bases and J by 4 bases, leaving 11 bases between them. The germline V gene encodes CDR1 PRHDT and CDR2 FYEKMQ (reference sequence). The CDR3 covers 13 residues. DNA for the CDR3: TGTGCCAGCAGCAGTGACAGCACCTATGGCTACACCTTC. This encodes CASSSDSTYGYTF.

This clone was recorded a few times. The rearrangement links TRBV5-1 to TRBJ2-2; D is tentatively TRBD1 or TRBD2 (6 bases each). Trimming removed 2 bases from V and 6 bases from J, with 11 bases in between. This CDR3 is built from 14 residues. Looked up from germline, CDR1 is SGHRS and CDR2 is YFSETQ. The CDR3: CASSLTGAPGELFF. CDR3 DNA: TGCGCCAGCAGCTTAACGGGGGCCCCCGGGGAGCTGTTTTTT.

V gene TRBV7-6 combines with J gene TRBJ2-5, with 9 bases matching TRBD1. V gave up 5 bases and J gave up 5 bases; unmatched junction bases: 9. The CDR3 contains 15 residues. Germline values: CDR1 SGHVS, CDR2 FNYEAQ. The CDR3 reads CASSPGQGSGETQYF. In nucleotides, the CDR3 is TGTGCCAGCAGCCCGGGACAGGGTTCGGGGGAGACCCAGTACTTC.

The chain carries TRBV5-5 and TRBJ2-7, with TRBD1 identical over 7 bases. CDR1 SGHKS and CDR2 YYEKEE come from the germline V gene (reference sequence). V lost 3 bases and J lost 7; bases outside the gene matches: 4. CDR3 length equals 12 residues. The CDR3 nucleotides are TGTGCCAGCAGCTGGGACAGTCTTGAGCAGTACTTC. This codes for CASSWDSLEQYF.

J is TRBJ2-2 and V is TRBV5-6, with TRBD1 matching 7 bases. The germline gives CDR1 SGHDT, CDR2 YYEEEE. This CDR3 region has 13 residues. V was clipped by 4 bases and J by 4 bases; unmatched bases: 1. This CDR3 is CASSRQGTGELFF. The CDR3 bases are TGTGCCAGCAGCCGACAGGGCACCGGGGAGCTGTTTTTT.

The V call is TRBV4-3, the J call TRBJ1-2; D possibly corresponds to TRBD1 (6 bases). Trimming pared 0 bases from V and 5 bases from J, leaving 13 bases between. The CDR3 contains 15 residues. Germline V gene sequence: CDR1 LGHNA, CDR2 YSLEER. The CDR3 nucleotides read TGCGCCAGCAGCCAAGACTGGACAGCCAGATATGGCTACACCTTC. Translated, it gives CASSQDWTARYGYTF.

This chain links TRBV11-2 with TRBJ1-1; D is unclear. Germline CDR1 is SGHAT and CDR2 is FQNNGV. Trimming removed 6 bases from V and 3 bases from J, with 14 bases in between. The CDR3 covers 14 residues. In DNA form, the CDR3 reads TGTGCCAGCAGGTTCTCGGAAGGGCACACTGAAGCTTTCTTT. Protein sequence: CASRFSEGHTEAFF.

As for this clone: In the same sample, other DNA sequences code for this CDR3. The V and J genes are TRBV4-3 and TRBJ1-3; D might be TRBD1 (5 bases). The CDR3 extends over 15 amino acids. With 1 base removed from V and 0 bases from J, the gap between germline ends came to 7 bases. Germline CDR1 LGHNA, CDR2 YSLEER. CDR3 nucleotides: TGCGCCAGCAGCCAAGGTACAGGCTCTGGAAACACCATATATTTT. This gives the protein CASSQGTGSGNTIYF.

This clone was counted a single time. The genes are TRBV29-1 and TRBJ2-5, with D possibly called TRBD1 or TRBD2 (5 bases each). V was clipped by 6 bases and J by 1 base, with 9 bases between them. There are 12 residues in the CDR3. Germline V gene data show CDR1 as SQVTM and CDR2 as ANQGSEA. For the CDR3, the DNA is TGCAGCGTGGGACGGCGCCAAGAGACCCAGTACTTC. Its protein product is CSVGRRQETQYF. Full variable domain (remainder filled in from reference TRBV29-1 and TRBJ2-5): SAVISQKPSRDICQRGTSLTIQCQVDSQVTMMFWYRQQPGQSLTLIATANQGSEATYESGFVIDKFPISRPNLTFSTLTVSNMSPEDSSIYLCSVGRRQETQYFGPGTRLLVL.

V is TRBV19 and J is TRBJ1-2; TRBD1 agrees at 8 bases. V shed 5 bases, J shed 7 bases, and the junction held 9 bases outside the gene matches. Germline CDR1 LNHDA, CDR2 SQIVND (reference sequence). CDR3 size: 14 residues. Here the CDR3 DNA reads TGTGCCAGTAGTGCCCGGACAGGGACGGCTGGCTACACCTTC. This gives the protein CASSARTGTAGYTF.

This chain uses TRBV11-2 with TRBJ1-1; 10 bases line up with TRBD1. Per the germline V gene, CDR1 is SGHAT and CDR2 is FQNNGV. Trimming took 1 base from V and 3 from J; bases not matched to a gene: 5. The CDR3 totals 16 residues. CDR3 in DNA: TGTGCCAGCAGCTTAGTTCAGGGACAGGGGCACACTGAAGCTTTCTTT. Amino acids: CASSLVQGQGHTEAFF.

The chain combines TRBV19 with TRBJ1-1; D is ambiguous. The CDR3 is made up of 11 amino acids. V dropped 7 bases and J dropped 3 bases, with 6 bases sitting between them. CDR1 is LNHDA and CDR2 is SQIVND in the germline V gene (reference sequence). The CDR3 region is CASTIYTEAFF. CDR3 bases: TGTGCCAGTACCATTTACACTGAAGCTTTCTTT.

The chain couples TRBV28 to TRBJ1-6, with 9 bases aligning to TRBD1. The CDR3 sequence is 15 residues long. J was trimmed by 10 bases and V by 5 bases; bases with no gene match: 9. Germline lookup yields CDR1 MDHEN and CDR2 SYDVKM. CDR3 in DNA: TGTGCCAGCAGTCCCCGGGACAGGGCTATGTCACCCCTCCACTTT. This codes for CASSPRDRAMSPLHF.

The chain couples TRBV4-2 to TRBJ2-1; 11 bases are shared with TRBD2. This CDR3 spans 18 amino acids. Germline V CDR1 and CDR2: LGHNA, YNFKEQ. V lost 4 bases, J lost 0 bases, and 8 bases stayed unmatched. The CDR3 region is CASSPRTSGSFSYNEQFF. The CDR3 DNA reads as TGTGCCAGCAGCCCCCGGACTAGCGGGTCCTTCTCCTACAATGAGCAGTTCTTC.

The chain carries TRBV4-3 and TRBJ2-7; D might be TRBD2 (6 bases). Trimming took off 4 bases at V and 3 bases at J, with 10 bases between the two ends. The germline V gene has CDR1 LGHNA and CDR2 YSLEER. This CDR3 is built from 13 residues. The CDR3 DNA sequence: TGCGCCAGCAGCCGCGGGACTGACTACGAGCAGTACTTC. Encoded protein: CASSRGTDYEQYF.

V gene TRBV5-4 combines with J gene TRBJ1-2; 7 bases are shared with TRBD1. After removal of 3 bases from V and 0 bases from J, the junction contained 5 bases not matched to a gene. CDR1 and CDR2 from the germline V gene are SGHNT and YYREEE (reference sequence). The CDR3 is 15 amino acids. This chain's CDR3 is CASSSLTGPNYGYTF. The CDR3 coding sequence is TGTGCCAGCAGCTCCTTGACAGGGCCTAACTATGGCTACACCTTC. Using reference TRBV5-4 and TRBJ1-2 for the parts outside the CDR3, the full variable domain is ETGVTQSPTHLIKTRGQQVTLRCSSQSGHNTVSWYQQALGQGPQFIFQYYREEENGRGNFPPRFSGLQFPNYSSELNVNALELDDSALYLCASSSLTGPNYGYTFGSGTRLTVV.

In this sample, this clone turned up once. The rearrangement joins TRBV7-2 to TRBJ1-4; D gene ambiguous. The CDR3 consists of 12 residues. Trimming removed 5 bases from V and 7 bases from J, with 8 bases in between. From germline, CDR1 is SGHTA and CDR2 FQGNSA. CDR3 amino acids: CASSVRGEKLFF. The CDR3 DNA reads as TGTGCCAGCAGCGTACGAGGTGAAAAACTGTTTTTT.

The V call is TRBV28, the J call TRBJ1-1; D uncertain. V lost 7 bases and J 8 bases, leaving 11 bases between the germline ends. Germline values: CDR1 MDHEN, CDR2 SYDVKM. This CDR3 comprises 11 residues. CDR3 amino acids: CASTFVREAFF. In DNA form, the CDR3 reads TGTGCCAGCACCTTTGTGAGGGAAGCTTTCTTT.